The 3 T cell receptor beta chains given below trace back to one sample, sequenced in a study of blood T cell repertoires in COVID-19 (dated by TCRdb to 2018 to 2021). Libraries were constructed by the immunoSEQ multiplex PCR assay. TCRdb provides this immuneACCESS table in a form limited to in-frame rearrangements. Some clones are lacking; in checked studies, under half of them reflect an unresolved V gene, and why the rest are absent is not known. This sample holds 85,000 to 95,000 clones; roughly 83% were observed only once. The biggest ten clones account for 25% of the sample. The sequencing sample was made of peripheral blood. These receptors all come from a human donor in a cohort sampled during active COVID-19.

This clone was seen a single time. This chain connects TRBV7-2 to TRBJ2-7; the D gene is possibly TRBD1 (6 bases). The CDR3 extends over 14 amino acids. V dropped 2 bases and J dropped 3 bases, with 11 bases sitting between them. The germline CDR1 and CDR2 sequences are SGHTA and FQGNSA. In nucleotides, the CDR3 is TGTGCCAGCAGCTTATTTGACAGGTACTACGAGCAGTACTTC. Its protein product is CASSLFDRYYEQYF.

The chain employs TRBV27 and TRBJ2-2, with 7 bases matching TRBD1. With V trimmed by 5 bases and J by 2 bases, 5 bases remained unmatched. Germline V lookup: CDR1 MNHEY, CDR2 SMNVEV (reference sequence). The CDR3 is 15 residues long. The chain's CDR3 is CASSLRQGNTGELFF. The CDR3 DNA sequence: TGTGCCAGCAGTCTCAGACAGGGAAACACCGGGGAGCTGTTTTTT.

This clone was counted a single time. The chain carries TRBV29-1 and TRBJ2-1; 8 nucleotides match TRBD1. CDR3 length: 15 amino acids. Germline loops: CDR1 SQVTM, CDR2 ANQGSEA. The ends lost 6 bases at V and 1 base at J; junction bases unmatched: 8. DNA of the CDR3: TGCAGCGTGTTCTACCGGGACAGGTCCTACAATGAGCAGTTCTTC. It yields the protein CSVFYRDRSYNEQFF.